Shown below are 24 T cell receptor beta chains from a single sample sequenced in a study of blood T cells in healthy people across ages (dated by TCRdb to about 2015). The library was built by means of 5' RACE. The run used an Illumina HiSeq 2500. A second PCR of about 6 to 11 cycles was performed with a sample-barcoded 5' primer and a J-beta primer mix. The public reads were quality trimmed at Q25 with fastp and then assembled into clones with MiXCR by TCRdb, keeping productive beta chains. Each CDR3 protein gets just one entry, which takes the most common genes and DNA from the rows behind it. The sample data list over 550,000 distinct CDR3 sequences, and about 30% of these were observed just once. Jointly, the top ten make up roughly 14% of the sample. Sequencing used blood. These receptors all stem from a woman older than 75 in good health.

The chain carries TRBV20-1 and TRBJ2-3, with 9 bases aligning to TRBD1. The V and J ends lost 6 bases and 4 bases, in that order; junction bases with no gene match: 8. The CDR3 runs to 14 residues. The germline gives CDR1 DFQATT, CDR2 SNEGSKA (reference sequence). The CDR3 region has the DNA TGCAGTGCCAGGACAGGGGAGGGCTCAGATACGCAGTATTTT. This gives the protein CSARTGEGSDTQYF.

This clonotype occurred many times. The rearrangement joins TRBV9 to TRBJ1-4; 7 bases line up with TRBD1. The CDR3 totals 15 residues. Looked up from germline, CDR1 is SGDLS and CDR2 is YYNGEE. J was trimmed by 7 bases and V by 0 bases; bases with no gene match: 6. The DNA of the CDR3 is TGTGCCAGCAGCGTAGGAGGGGGCCAAAGTGAAAAACTGTTTTTT. Its protein product is CASSVGGGQSEKLFF.

Turning to this clonotype: A read error may explain this, as a much larger clone is one base away. The chain employs TRBV20-1 and TRBJ1-5; a possible D gene is TRBD1 (6 bases). The germline V gene encodes CDR1 DFQATT and CDR2 SNEGSKA (reference sequence). The CDR3 covers 12 residues. The CDR3 is CSASGLGQPRHF. The CDR3 bases are TGCAGTGCTAGCGGGCTAGGACAGCCCCGGCATTTT.

The chain has TRBV7-9 and TRBJ2-7; the match to TRBD1 covers 8 bases. The CDR3 covers 18 residues. Germline CDR1 is SEHNR and CDR2 is FQNEAQ (reference sequence). V dropped 1 base and J dropped 0; count of bases not matched to a gene: 11. The CDR3: CASSLGDRRNPTSYEQYF. The CDR3 nucleotides read TGTGCCAGCAGCTTAGGGGACAGGCGAAACCCAACCTCCTACGAGCAGTACTTC.

Only a few counts were recorded for this clonotype. A much larger clone lies one base from this, so it may be a read error. The CDR3 reads CASTTGTSNEQYF. CDR3 nucleotide sequence: TGTGCCAGCACAACCGGGACTAGCAATGAGCAGTACTTC. The chain uses TRBV12-3 or TRBV12-4 and TRBJ2-5; TRBD2 aligns across 9 bases. V was pared by 7 bases and J by 11 bases, with 11 bases of the junction left unmatched. There are 13 residues in the CDR3.

The gene calls are TRBV5-1 and TRBJ2-3; TRBD2 agrees at 8 bases. Germline values: CDR1 SGHRS, CDR2 YFSETQ. The length of the CDR3 is 16 residues. The V segment lost 4 bases and the J segment 4 bases; nucleotides outside the gene matches: 11. The CDR3 DNA reads as TGCGCCAGCAGCATATCCGGGACTAGTCTTGCAGATACGCAGTATTTT. Protein product: CASSISGTSLADTQYF.

V and J are TRBV28 and TRBJ1-5; 8 bases line up with TRBD1. V lost 3 bases and J lost 12; bases outside the gene matches: 16. Germline CDR1 reads MDHEN; CDR2 reads SYDVKM. The length of the CDR3 is 16 residues. Here the CDR3 reads CASSFTGAGGLGGQHF. CDR3 in DNA: TGTGCCAGCAGTTTTACCGGGGCAGGGGGCCTAGGGGGCCAGCATTTT.

For the CDR3, the DNA is TGTGCCAGCAGTTTTGCTTGGACAGACTACAATGAGCAGTTCTTC. Its protein product is CASSFAWTDYNEQFF. The chain links TRBV12-3 or TRBV12-4 to TRBJ2-1; possibly TRBD1 for D (6 bases). The CDR3 sequence is 15 residues long. V was shortened by 3 bases and J by 3 bases, with 12 bases between the two germline ends.

This clonotype showed up many times. The rearrangement links TRBV3-1 to TRBJ1-1; D is uncertain. The V gene's germline CDR1 is LGHDT and CDR2 YNNKEL (reference sequence). The CDR3 extends over 14 amino acids. Trimming removed 3 bases at V and 4 bases at J, with 12 bases between. CDR3 region: CASSQGEGRTEAFF. In DNA form, the CDR3 reads TGTGCCAGCAGCCAGGGAGAAGGGCGCACTGAAGCTTTCTTT.

V and J are TRBV20-1 and TRBJ2-7; perhaps TRBD1 as D (6 bases). V lost 5 bases and J 0 bases, leaving 17 bases between the germline ends. Germline CDR1 is DFQATT and CDR2 is SNEGSKA (reference sequence). There are 15 residues in the CDR3. The CDR3 nucleotides are TGCAGTGCTCCTCCCTTCAGGGGAAGCTCCTACGAGCAGTACTTC. The encoded protein is CSAPPFRGSSYEQYF.

V gene TRBV20-1 combines with J gene TRBJ2-5; D perhaps matches TRBD1 (6 bases). CDR1 and CDR2 from the germline V gene are DFQATT and SNEGSKA (reference sequence). CDR3 size: 14 residues. V dropped 4 bases and J dropped 0 bases, with 12 bases sitting between them. As DNA, the CDR3 is TGCAGTGCTATTGGGGGCCTGTACCAAGAGACCCAGTACTTC. This translates into CSAIGGLYQETQYF.

This clonotype showed up many times. This rearrangement joins TRBV7-3 to TRBJ2-7; 9 bases match TRBD1. CDR3 length: 14 amino acids. Germline values: CDR1 SGHTA, CDR2 FQGTGA. V lost 4 bases, J lost 6 bases, and 7 bases stayed unmatched. The CDR3: CASSSGQGLGEQYF. The CDR3 nucleotides read TGTGCCAGCAGCTCGGGACAGGGTTTAGGCGAGCAGTACTTC.

This chain connects TRBV30 to TRBJ1-1, with a possible D match to TRBD1 (5 bases). The CDR3 is made up of 14 amino acids. V shed 2 bases and J shed 0 bases, with 10 bases lying between them. Per the germline V gene, CDR1 is GTSNPN and CDR2 is SVGIG (reference sequence). CDR3 coding DNA: TGTGCCTGGAGTTGGGGGACGGTGAACACTGAAGCTTTCTTT. Residues: CAWSWGTVNTEAFF.

The genes are TRBV5-1 and TRBJ2-6; D is undetermined. The CDR3 totals 12 residues. Germline loops: CDR1 SGHRS, CDR2 YFSETQ. V dropped 0 bases and J dropped 5 bases, with 0 bases sitting between them. Written as DNA, the CDR3 is TGCGCCAGCAGCTTGGGGGCCAACGTCCTGACTTTC. Residues: CASSLGANVLTF. The variable domain in full, completed from reference TRBV5-1 and TRBJ2-6, reads KAGVTQTPRYLIKTRGQQVTLSCSPISGHRSVSWYQQTPGQGLQFLFEYFSETQRNKGNFPGRFSGRQFSNSRSEMNVSTLELGDSALYLCASSLGANVLTFGAGSRLTVL.

This clonotype was picked up many times. This chain joins TRBV14 and TRBJ2-7; D tentatively reads TRBD1 or TRBD2 (5 bases each). CDR1 SGHDN and CDR2 FVKESK come from the germline V gene. Trimming removed 3 bases from V and 7 bases from J, with 13 bases in between. CDR3 length equals 13 residues. For the CDR3, the DNA is TGTGCCAGCAGCCAGGGACCGGTGGGGGAGCAGTACTTC. Translated: CASSQGPVGEQYF.

Concerning this clonotype itself: This may be a read error, as it is one base from a much larger clone. This rearrangement joins TRBV30 to TRBJ2-7, with TRBD2 matching over 8 bases. Trimming cost V 5 bases and J 7 bases; bases outside gene matches: 10. The germline CDR1 and CDR2 sequences are GTSNPN and SVGIG (reference sequence). This CDR3 spans 13 amino acids. DNA for the CDR3: TGTGCCTGGTCAGGGACTAGTCCCCATGAGCAGTACTTC. Protein: CAWSGTSPHEQYF.

DNA for the CDR3: TGCGCCAGCCGAGGGACAGGCACAGATACGCAGTATTTT. It codes for CASRGTGTDTQYF. This chain joins TRBV5-1 and TRBJ2-3, with 7 bases matching TRBD1. Germline CDR1 and CDR2: SGHRS and YFSETQ. CDR3 length: 13 residues. With V trimmed by 7 bases and J by 1 base, 3 bases remained unmatched. The variable domain in full, with the rest retrieved from reference TRBV5-1 and TRBJ2-3, is KAGVTQTPRYLIKTRGQQVTLSCSPISGHRSVSWYQQTPGQGLQFLFEYFSETQRNKGNFPGRFSGRQFSNSRSEMNVSTLELGDSALYLCASRGTGTDTQYFGPGTRLTVL.

In the case of this clonotype: A much larger clone is a single base away; this may be a read error. This CDR3 is CASSFFPEAAEQFF. Here the CDR3 DNA reads TGTGCCAGCAGCTTTTTTCCGGAGGCAGCTGAGCAGTTCTTC. The chain couples TRBV7-3 to TRBJ2-1; tentative D call: TRBD2 (5 bases). The V gene's germline CDR1 is SGHTA and CDR2 FQGTGA. The V end was cut by 3 bases, the J end by 9 bases, with 15 bases between. CDR3 size: 14 residues. Filled out from reference TRBV7-3 and TRBJ2-1, the complete variable domain reads GAGVSQTPSNKVTEKGKYVELRCDPISGHTALYWYRQSLGQGPEFLIYFQGTGAADDSGLPNDRFFAVRPEGSVSTLKIQRTERGDSAVYLCASSFFPEAAEQFFGPGTRLTVL.

This clonotype has a count of ten or more. The V gene is TRBV28, the J gene TRBJ2-7; 10 nucleotides agree with TRBD1. The CDR3 runs 14 residues. CDR1 is MDHEN, CDR2 SYDVKM, per germline. Trimming at V came to 8 bases and at J to 5 bases, leaving 9 bases not matched to a gene. The CDR3 DNA reads as TGTGCCAGCGGTCGGACAGGGGGAGGGGACGAGCAGTACTTC. It specifies CASGRTGGGDEQYF.

This clonotype was counted only a few times. Possible read error: a much larger clone is one base away. The chain recombines TRBV20-1 with TRBJ2-5; TRBD2 aligns across 7 bases. Trimming at V came to 6 bases and at J to 1 base, leaving 5 bases not matched to a gene. Germline assignment: CDR1 DFQATT and CDR2 SNEGSKA (reference sequence). The CDR3 sequence is 13 residues long. For the CDR3, the DNA is TGCAGTGCCCGGGGCGGGGGCCAAGAGACCCAGTACTTC. Its translation: CSARGGGQETQYF.

In regard to this clonotype: One end of the junction fails to match germline, which may point to a read error. The chain has TRBV12-3 or TRBV12-4 and TRBJ2-3; tentatively, D is TRBD2 (5 bases). This CDR3 is 13 amino acids long. The CDR3 loop reads CTSSGEGYDAQYF. CDR3 DNA sequence: TGTACCAGCAGTGGCGAGGGATACGATGCGCAGTATTTT.

This clonotype was detected ten times or more. The chain joins TRBV7-2 to TRBJ1-1; 10 positions agree with TRBD1. V gave up 3 bases and J gave up 11 bases; unmatched junction bases: 9. Germline CDR1 and CDR2: SGHTA and FQGNSA. CDR3 length equals 14 residues. The CDR3 DNA reads as TGTGCCAGCAGCTTGAGGCGGACAGGGGGTGAGGCTTTCTTT. This sequence encodes CASSLRRTGGEAFF.

This clonotype was counted a few times. The chain links TRBV28 to TRBJ1-2; the D is unclear. The CDR3 covers 13 residues. Between the trimmed V and J ends, which lost 1 base and 4 bases, there was a span of 7 bases. The germline V gene has CDR1 MDHEN and CDR2 SYDVKM. For the CDR3, the DNA is TGTGCCAGCAGTTTATTAGGGCCCTATGGCTACACCTTC. It specifies CASSLLGPYGYTF.

Regarding this clonotype: One base away lies a much larger clone, so this may be a sequencing read error. The chain recombines TRBV5-5 with TRBJ1-4; tentatively, D is TRBD1 (5 bases). CDR1 SGHKS and CDR2 YYEKEE come from the germline V gene (reference sequence). The CDR3 has 15 residues. The CDR3 region is CASATSGTYNEKRFF. CDR3 coding DNA: TGTGCCAGCGCCACCTCCGGGACTTATAATGAAAAACGGTTTTTT.